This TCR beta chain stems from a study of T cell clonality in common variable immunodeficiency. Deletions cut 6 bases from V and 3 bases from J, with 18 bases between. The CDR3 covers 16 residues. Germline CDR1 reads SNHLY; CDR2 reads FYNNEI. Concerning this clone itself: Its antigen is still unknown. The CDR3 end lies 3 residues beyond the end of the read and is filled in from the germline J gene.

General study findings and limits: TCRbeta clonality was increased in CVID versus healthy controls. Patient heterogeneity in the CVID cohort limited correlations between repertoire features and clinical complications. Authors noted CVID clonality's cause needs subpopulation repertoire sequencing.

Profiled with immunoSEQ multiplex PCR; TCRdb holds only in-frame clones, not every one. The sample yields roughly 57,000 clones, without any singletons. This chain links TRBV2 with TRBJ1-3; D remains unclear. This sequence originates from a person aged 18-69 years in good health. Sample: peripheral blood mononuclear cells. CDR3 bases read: TGTGCCAGCAGCGCAGTTCGGGGAGCGGGTGGAAACACC. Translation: CASSAVRGAGGNT. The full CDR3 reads CASSAVRGAGGNTIYF.